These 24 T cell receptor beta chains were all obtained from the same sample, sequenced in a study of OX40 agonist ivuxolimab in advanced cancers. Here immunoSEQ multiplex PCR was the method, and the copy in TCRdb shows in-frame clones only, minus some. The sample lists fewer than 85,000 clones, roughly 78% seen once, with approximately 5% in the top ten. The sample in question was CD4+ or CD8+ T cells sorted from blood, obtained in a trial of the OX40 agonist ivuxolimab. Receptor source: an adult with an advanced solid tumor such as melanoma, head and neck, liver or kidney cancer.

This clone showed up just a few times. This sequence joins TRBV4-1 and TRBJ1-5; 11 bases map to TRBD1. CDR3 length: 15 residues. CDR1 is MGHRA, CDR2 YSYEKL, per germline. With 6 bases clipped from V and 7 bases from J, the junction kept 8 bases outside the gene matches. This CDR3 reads CASSPGQGALQPQHF. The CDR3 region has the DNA TGCGCCAGCAGTCCCGGACAGGGGGCTTTGCAGCCCCAGCATTTT.

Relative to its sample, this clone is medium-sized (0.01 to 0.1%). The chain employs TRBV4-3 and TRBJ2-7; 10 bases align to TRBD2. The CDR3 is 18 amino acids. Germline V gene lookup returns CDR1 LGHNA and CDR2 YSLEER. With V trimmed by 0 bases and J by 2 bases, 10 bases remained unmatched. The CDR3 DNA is TGCGCCAGCAGCCAAGAGCGGGCTAGCGGGGGCTATACCTACGAGCAGTACTTC. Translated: CASSQERASGGYTYEQYF.

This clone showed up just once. The CDR3 DNA sequence: TGCGCCAGCAGCCAAGTTTTGCCCCTTAGGGTCTATAGCACAGATACGCAGTATTTT. Amino acids: CASSQVLPLRVYSTDTQYF. The chain has TRBV4-1 and TRBJ2-3, with D hard to call. The length of the CDR3 is 19 residues. V dropped 1 base and J dropped 0 bases, with 20 bases sitting between them. Germline-derived CDR1 and CDR2 are MGHRA and YSYEKL.

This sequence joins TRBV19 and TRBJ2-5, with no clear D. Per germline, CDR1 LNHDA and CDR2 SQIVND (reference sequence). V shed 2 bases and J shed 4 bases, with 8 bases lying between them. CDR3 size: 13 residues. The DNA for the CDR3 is TGTGCCAGTAGTATACCGGTTGGAGAGACCCAGTACTTC. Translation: CASSIPVGETQYF.

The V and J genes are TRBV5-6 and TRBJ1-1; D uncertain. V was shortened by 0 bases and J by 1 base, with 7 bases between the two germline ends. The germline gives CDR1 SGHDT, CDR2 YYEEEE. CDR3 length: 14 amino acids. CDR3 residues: CASSLAWGNTEAFF. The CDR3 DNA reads TGTGCCAGCAGCTTGGCGTGGGGGAACACTGAAGCTTTCTTT.

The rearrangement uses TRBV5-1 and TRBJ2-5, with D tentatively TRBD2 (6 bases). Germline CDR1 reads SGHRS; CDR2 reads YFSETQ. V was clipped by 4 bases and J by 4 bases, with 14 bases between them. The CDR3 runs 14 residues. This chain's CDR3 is CASSLDRSGETQYF. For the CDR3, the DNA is TGCGCCAGCAGCCTAGATCGTAGCGGAGAGACCCAGTACTTC.

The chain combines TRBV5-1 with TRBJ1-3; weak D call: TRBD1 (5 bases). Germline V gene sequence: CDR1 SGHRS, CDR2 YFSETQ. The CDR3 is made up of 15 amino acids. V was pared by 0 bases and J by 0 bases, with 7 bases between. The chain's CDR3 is CASSLEGTSGNTIYF. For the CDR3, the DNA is TGCGCCAGCAGCTTGGAGGGGACCTCTGGAAACACCATATATTTT.

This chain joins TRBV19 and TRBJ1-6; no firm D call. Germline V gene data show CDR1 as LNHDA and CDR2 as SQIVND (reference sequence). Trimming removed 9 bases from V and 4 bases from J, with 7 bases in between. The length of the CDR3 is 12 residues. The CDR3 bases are TGTGCCAGCCGGGCTTATAATTCACCCCTCCACTTT. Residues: CASRAYNSPLHF.

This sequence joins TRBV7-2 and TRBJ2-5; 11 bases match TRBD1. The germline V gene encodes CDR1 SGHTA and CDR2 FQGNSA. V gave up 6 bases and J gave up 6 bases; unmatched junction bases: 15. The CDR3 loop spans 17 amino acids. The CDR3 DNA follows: TGTGCCAGCAGTTCAAGTCCGGGACAGGGGGAGTCACAGACCCAGTACTTC. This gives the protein CASSSSPGQGESQTQYF. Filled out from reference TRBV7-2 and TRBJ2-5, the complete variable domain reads GAGVSQSPSNKVTEKGKDVELRCDPISGHTALYWYRQSLGQGLEFLIYFQGNSAPDKSGLPSDRFSAERTGGSVSTLTIQRTQQEDSAVYLCASSSSPGQGESQTQYFGPGTRLLVL.

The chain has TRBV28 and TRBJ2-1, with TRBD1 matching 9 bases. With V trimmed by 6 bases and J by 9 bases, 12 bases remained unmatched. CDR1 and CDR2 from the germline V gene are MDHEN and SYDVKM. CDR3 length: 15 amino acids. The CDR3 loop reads CASSLWTGDRGEQFF. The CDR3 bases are TGTGCCAGCAGCCTGTGGACAGGGGATCGGGGTGAGCAGTTCTTC.

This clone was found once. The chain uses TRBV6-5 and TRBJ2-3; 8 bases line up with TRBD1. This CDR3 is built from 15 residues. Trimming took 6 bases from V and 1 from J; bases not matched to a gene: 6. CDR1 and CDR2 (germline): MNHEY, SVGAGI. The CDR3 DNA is TGTGCCAGCAGAGACAGGGGACATCGCACAGATACGCAGTATTTT. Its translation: CASRDRGHRTDTQYF.

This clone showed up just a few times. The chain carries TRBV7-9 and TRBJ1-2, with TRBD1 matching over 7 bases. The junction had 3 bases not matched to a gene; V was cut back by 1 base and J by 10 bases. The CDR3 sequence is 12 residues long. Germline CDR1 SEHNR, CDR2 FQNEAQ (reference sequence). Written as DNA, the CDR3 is TGTGCCAGCAGCTTAGAGACAGGGCTCTACACCTTC. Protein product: CASSLETGLYTF.

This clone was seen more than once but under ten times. For the CDR3, the DNA is TGTGCCAGCAGTGACTGGACGGGAAACACTGAAGCTTTCTTT. It encodes CASSDWTGNTEAFF. The chain links TRBV2 to TRBJ1-1, with no clear D. The CDR3 consists of 14 residues. Germline CDR1 is SNHLY and CDR2 is FYNNEI. V lost 3 bases to trimming and J lost 2 bases, with 10 bases between them.

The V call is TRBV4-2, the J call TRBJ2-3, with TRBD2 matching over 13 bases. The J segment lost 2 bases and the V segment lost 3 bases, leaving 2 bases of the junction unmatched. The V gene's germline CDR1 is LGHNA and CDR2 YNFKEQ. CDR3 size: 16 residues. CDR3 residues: CASSHGLAGATDTQYF. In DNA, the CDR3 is TGTGCCAGCAGCCACGGACTAGCGGGAGCCACAGATACGCAGTATTTT.

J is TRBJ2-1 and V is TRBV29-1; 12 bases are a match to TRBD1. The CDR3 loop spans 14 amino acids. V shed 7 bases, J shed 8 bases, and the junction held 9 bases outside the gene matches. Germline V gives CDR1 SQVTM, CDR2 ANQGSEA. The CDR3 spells CSASGTGGVDEQFF. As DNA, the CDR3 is TGCAGCGCTTCCGGGACAGGGGGCGTTGATGAGCAGTTCTTC.

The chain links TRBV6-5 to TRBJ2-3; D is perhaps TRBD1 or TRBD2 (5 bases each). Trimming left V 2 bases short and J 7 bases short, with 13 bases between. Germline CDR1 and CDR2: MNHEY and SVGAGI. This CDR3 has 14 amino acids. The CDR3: CASSYGTGGNTQYF. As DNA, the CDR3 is TGTGCCAGCAGTTACGGAACAGGAGGAAATACGCAGTATTTT.

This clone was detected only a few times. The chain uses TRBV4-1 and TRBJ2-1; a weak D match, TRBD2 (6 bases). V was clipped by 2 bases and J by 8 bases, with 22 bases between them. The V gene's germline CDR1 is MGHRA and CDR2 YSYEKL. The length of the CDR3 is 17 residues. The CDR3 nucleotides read TGCGCCAGCAGCCAATCCGGGACTCGGGTCGGACACGATGAGCAGTTCTTC. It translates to CASSQSGTRVGHDEQFF.

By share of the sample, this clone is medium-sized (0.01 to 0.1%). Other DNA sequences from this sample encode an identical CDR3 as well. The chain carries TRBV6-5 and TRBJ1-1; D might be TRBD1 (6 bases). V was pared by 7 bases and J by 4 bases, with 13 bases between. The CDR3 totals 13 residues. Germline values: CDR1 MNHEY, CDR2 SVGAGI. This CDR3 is CASNKQGSTEAFF. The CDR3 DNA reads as TGTGCCAGCAATAAGCAGGGGAGCACTGAAGCTTTCTTT.

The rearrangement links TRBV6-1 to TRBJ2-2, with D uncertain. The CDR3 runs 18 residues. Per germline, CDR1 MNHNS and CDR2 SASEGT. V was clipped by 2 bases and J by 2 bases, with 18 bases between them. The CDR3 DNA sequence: TGTGCCAGCAGTGAAATATTAGTAAGGGATGGAAACACCGGGGAGCTGTTTTTT. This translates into CASSEILVRDGNTGELFF.

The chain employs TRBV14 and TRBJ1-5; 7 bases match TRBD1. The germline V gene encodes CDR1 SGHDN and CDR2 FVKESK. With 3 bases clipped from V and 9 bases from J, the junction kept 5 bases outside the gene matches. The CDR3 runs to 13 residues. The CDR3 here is CASSQTGTGPQHF. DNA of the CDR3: TGTGCCAGCAGCCAGACAGGGACCGGGCCCCAGCATTTT.

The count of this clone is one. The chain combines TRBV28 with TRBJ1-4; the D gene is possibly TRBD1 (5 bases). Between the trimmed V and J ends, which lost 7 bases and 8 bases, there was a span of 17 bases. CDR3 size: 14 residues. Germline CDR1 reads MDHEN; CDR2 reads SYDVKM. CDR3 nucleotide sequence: TGTGCCAGCATCGGGGGGGAGGGAAGGGAAAAACTGTTTTTT. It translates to CASIGGEGREKLFF.

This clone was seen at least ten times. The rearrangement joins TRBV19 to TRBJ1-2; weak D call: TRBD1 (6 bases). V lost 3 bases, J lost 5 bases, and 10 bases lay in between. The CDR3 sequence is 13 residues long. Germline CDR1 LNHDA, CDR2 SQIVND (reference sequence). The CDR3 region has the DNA TGTGCCAGTAGTATTCAGGGGTTATATGGCTACACCTTC. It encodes CASSIQGLYGYTF.

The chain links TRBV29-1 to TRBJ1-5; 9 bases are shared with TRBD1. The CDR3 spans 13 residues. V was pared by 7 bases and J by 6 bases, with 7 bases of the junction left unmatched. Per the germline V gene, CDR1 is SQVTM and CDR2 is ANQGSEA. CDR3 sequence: CSAQTGGGQPQHF. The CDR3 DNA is TGCAGCGCCCAGACAGGGGGGGGTCAGCCCCAGCATTTT.

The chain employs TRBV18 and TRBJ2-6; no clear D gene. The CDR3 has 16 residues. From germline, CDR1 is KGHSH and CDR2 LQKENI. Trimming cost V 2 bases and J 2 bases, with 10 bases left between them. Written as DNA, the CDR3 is TGTGCCAGCTCACCAGAACTCACTCCTGGGGCCAACGTCCTGACTTTC. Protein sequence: CASSPELTPGANVLTF.